A selection of T cell receptor beta chains follows, all from one sample in a study of shared clonotypes between healthy human individuals. TCRdb keeps only in-frame clones here, not all; method: immunoSEQ multiplex PCR. The table lists roughly 410,000 clones, approximately 96% of them singletons. The sequencing sample was made of memory CD8+ T cells sorted from blood. The source is a man aged 30 to 45 in good health. Each CDR3 is given with its conserved first and last residue. D genes are given only for firm matches. The listing skips clone size in some rows; elsewhere it reads once, few, many or a size class.

j_call v_call clone_size d_call cdr3_aa cdr3_nt
TRBJ2-5 TRBV28 NA NA CASRRVQETQYF TGTGCCAGCAGGCGGGTACAAGAGACCCAGTACTTC
TRBJ2-1 TRBV28 NA TRBD1 CASSLWEDRNDEQFF TGTGCCAGCAGTTTATGGGAGGACAGGAACGATGAGCAGTTCTTC
TRBJ2-5 TRBV2 NA NA CASSGEETQYF TGTGCCAGCAGTGGGGAAGAGACCCAGTACTTC
TRBJ2-1 TRBV28 NA TRBD2 CASSLTTGTSGRSSGNNEQFF TGTGCCAGCAGTTTGACAACCGGGACTAGCGGGAGGTCATCGGGTAACAATGAGCAGTTCTTC
TRBJ2-5 TRBV2 NA NA CASSHQETQYF TGTGCCAGCAGTCACCAAGAGACCCAGTACTTC
TRBJ2-7 TRBV28 NA NA CASSLKGSRYF TGTGCCAGCAGTTTAAAAGGGAGCCGATACTTC
TRBJ2-2 TRBV5-1 NA NA CASSLLGRETGELFF TGCGCCAGCAGCTTGTTAGGAAGGGAAACCGGGGAGCTGTTTTTT
TRBJ1-1 TRBV19 NA NA CASSIVHQNTEAFF TGTGCCAGTAGTATAGTTCACCAGAACACTGAAGCTTTCTTT
TRBJ2-5 TRBV13 NA TRBD1 CASSPKTGGWETQYF TGTGCCAGCAGCCCCAAGACAGGGGGCTGGGAGACCCAGTACTTC
TRBJ1-1 TRBV6-1 NA NA CASSGLENTEAFF TGTGCCAGCAGTGGGCTCGAGAACACTGAAGCTTTCTTT
TRBJ2-5 TRBV5-1 NA NA CASAEAGQETQYF TGCGCCAGCGCAGAAGCGGGCCAAGAGACCCAGTACTTC
TRBJ2-7 TRBV6-5 NA NA CASGGGVREQYF TGTGCCAGCGGGGGGGGCGTTCGCGAGCAGTACTTC
TRBJ1-3 TRBV11-2 NA NA CASSLVRGQWDTIYF TGTGCCAGCAGCTTAGTACGGGGGCAGTGGGACACCATATATTTT
TRBJ2-1 TRBV6-1 NA TRBD2 CASSGTSPRNEQFF TGTGCCAGCAGCGGGACTAGCCCGAGGAATGAGCAGTTCTTC
TRBJ1-3 TRBV19 NA NA CASSTRLQGNTIYF TGTGCCAGTAGTACGCGACTTCAAGGAAACACCATATATTTT
TRBJ2-3 TRBV6-1 NA NA CASREYGSTDTQYF TGTGCCAGCAGAGAATACGGGAGTACAGATACGCAGTATTTT
TRBJ2-3 TRBV5-4 NA TRBD2 CASSTSGTDTQYF TGTGCCAGCAGTACTAGCGGAACAGATACGCAGTATTTT
TRBJ2-1 TRBV6-5 NA NA CASSYPYGEQFF TGTGCCAGCAGTTACCCCTATGGTGAGCAGTTCTTC
TRBJ1-5 TRBV28 NA TRBD1 CASSFFWDRGRGNQPQHF TGTGCCAGCAGTTTTTTTTGGGACAGGGGGCGAGGCAATCAGCCCCAGCATTTT
TRBJ1-5 TRBV19 NA TRBD1 CASSTTTGDKQPQHF TGTGCCAGTAGCACAACGACAGGGGATAAACAGCCCCAGCATTTT
TRBJ1-2 TRBV19 NA NA CASSPQDSLRTYGYTF TGTGCCAGTAGTCCCCAGGACAGCCTAAGAACCTATGGCTACACCTTC
TRBJ1-4 TRBV30 once NA CAWSLDGGTNEKLFF TGTGCCTGGAGCCTAGATGGGGGGACTAATGAAAAACTGTTTTTT
TRBJ2-7 TRBV5-4 NA TRBD1 CASSLPDRGSYEQYF TGTGCCAGCAGCTTACCCGACAGGGGATCGTACGAGCAGTACTTC
TRBJ2-7 TRBV28 NA TRBD2 CASTSSGGVKQYF TGTGCCAGCACCTCCTCGGGAGGAGTAAAGCAGTACTTC
TRBJ2-7 TRBV5-5 NA NA CASSPKSRIDYEQYF TGTGCCAGCAGCCCAAAGTCACGTATAGACTACGAGCAGTACTTC
TRBJ2-3 TRBV7-9 NA NA CASSLGGIGGTDTQYF TGTGCCAGCAGCTTAGGGGGTATCGGCGGCACAGATACGCAGTATTTT
TRBJ2-5 TRBV4-1 NA NA CASSQGLGRETQYF TGCGCCAGCAGCCAAGGATTAGGTCGAGAGACCCAGTACTTC
TRBJ2-1 TRBV2 NA NA CASSETSLSSYNEQFF TGTGCCAGCAGTGAAACTAGCCTTAGCTCCTACAATGAGCAGTTCTTC
TRBJ2-3 TRBV14 NA NA CASSQDFGVLHSDTQYF TGTGCCAGCAGCCAAGATTTCGGAGTCCTCCATTCGGATACGCAGTATTTT
TRBJ2-3 TRBV6-6 NA NA CASSYSGETPTDTQYF TGTGCCAGCAGTTACTCTGGTGAAACCCCCACAGATACGCAGTATTTT
TRBJ1-1 TRBV5-1 once NA CASAREVMNTEAFF TGCGCCAGTGCTCGGGAGGTAATGAACACTGAAGCTTTCTTT